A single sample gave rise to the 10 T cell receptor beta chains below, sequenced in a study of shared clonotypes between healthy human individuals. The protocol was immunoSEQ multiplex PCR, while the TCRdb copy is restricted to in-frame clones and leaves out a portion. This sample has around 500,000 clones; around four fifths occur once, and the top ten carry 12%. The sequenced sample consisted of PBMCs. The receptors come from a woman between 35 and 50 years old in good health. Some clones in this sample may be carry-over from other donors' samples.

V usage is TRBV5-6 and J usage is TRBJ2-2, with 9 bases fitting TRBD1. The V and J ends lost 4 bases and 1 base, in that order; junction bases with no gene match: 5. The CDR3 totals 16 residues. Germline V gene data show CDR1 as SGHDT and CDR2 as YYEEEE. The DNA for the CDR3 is TGTGCCAGCAGCACACCGGGACAGGGGAACACCGGGGAGCTGTTTTTT. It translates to CASSTPGQGNTGELFF.

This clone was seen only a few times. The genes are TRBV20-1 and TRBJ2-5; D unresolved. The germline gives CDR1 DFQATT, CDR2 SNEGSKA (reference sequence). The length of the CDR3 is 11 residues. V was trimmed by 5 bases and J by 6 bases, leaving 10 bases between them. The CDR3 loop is CSARVSQTQYF. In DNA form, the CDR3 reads TGCAGTGCTCGGGTGTCTCAGACCCAGTACTTC.

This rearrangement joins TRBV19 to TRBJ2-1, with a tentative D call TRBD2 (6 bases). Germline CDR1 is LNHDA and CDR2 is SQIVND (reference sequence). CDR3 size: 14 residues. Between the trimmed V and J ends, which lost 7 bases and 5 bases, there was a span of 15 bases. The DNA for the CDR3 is TGTGCCAGTAATACAGGAGGGAGGAACAATGAGCAGTTCTTC. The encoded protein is CASNTGGRNNEQFF.

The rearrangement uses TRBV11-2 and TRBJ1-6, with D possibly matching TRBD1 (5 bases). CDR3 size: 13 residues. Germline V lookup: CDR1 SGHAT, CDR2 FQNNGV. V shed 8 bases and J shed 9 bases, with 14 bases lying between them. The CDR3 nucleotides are TGTGCCAGCGGCAACGGCGGGGGTTCACCCCTCCACTTT. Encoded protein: CASGNGGGSPLHF.

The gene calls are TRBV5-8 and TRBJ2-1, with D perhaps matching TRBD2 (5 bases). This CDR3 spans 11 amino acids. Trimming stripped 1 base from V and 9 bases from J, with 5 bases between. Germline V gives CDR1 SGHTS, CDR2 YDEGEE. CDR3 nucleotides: TGTGCCAGCAGCTTGCGGGGTGAGCAGTTCTTC. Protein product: CASSLRGEQFF.

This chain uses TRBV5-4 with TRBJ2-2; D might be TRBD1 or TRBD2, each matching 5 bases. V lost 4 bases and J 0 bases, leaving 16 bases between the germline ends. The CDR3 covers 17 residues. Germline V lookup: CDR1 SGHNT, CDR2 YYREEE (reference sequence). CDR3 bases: TGTGCCAGCAGCGCGGGCAGGGCCCGATCGAACACCGGGGAGCTGTTTTTT. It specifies CASSAGRARSNTGELFF.

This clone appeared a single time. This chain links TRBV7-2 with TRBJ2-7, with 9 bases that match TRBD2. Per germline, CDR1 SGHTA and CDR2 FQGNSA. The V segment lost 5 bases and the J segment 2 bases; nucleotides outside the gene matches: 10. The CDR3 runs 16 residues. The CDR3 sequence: CASSPGSSGSPYEQYF. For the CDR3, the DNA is TGTGCCAGCAGCCCCGGGAGTAGCGGGAGCCCCTACGAGCAGTACTTC.

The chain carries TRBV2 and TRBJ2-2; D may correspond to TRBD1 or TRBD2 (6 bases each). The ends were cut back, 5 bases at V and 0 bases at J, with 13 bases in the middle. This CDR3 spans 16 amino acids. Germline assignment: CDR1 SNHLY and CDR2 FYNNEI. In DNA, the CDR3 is TGTGCCAGCAGTTCCCGGGGGCCGACGAACACCGGGGAGCTGTTTTTT. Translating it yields CASSSRGPTNTGELFF.

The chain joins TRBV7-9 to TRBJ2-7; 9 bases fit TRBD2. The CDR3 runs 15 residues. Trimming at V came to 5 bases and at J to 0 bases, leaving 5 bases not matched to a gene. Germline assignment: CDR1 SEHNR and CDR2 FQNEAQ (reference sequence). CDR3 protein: CASSRLADNSYEQYF. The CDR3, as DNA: TGTGCCAGCAGCCGACTAGCGGATAACTCCTACGAGCAGTACTTC.

CDR3 protein: CAWSGGAYYEQYF. The CDR3 DNA reads TGTGCCTGGAGTGGTGGAGCGTACTACGAGCAGTACTTC. V gene TRBV30 combines with J gene TRBJ2-7; D is undetermined. This CDR3 has 13 amino acids. Germline lookup yields CDR1 GTSNPN and CDR2 SVGIG (reference sequence). V was trimmed by 1 base and J by 3 bases, leaving 10 bases between them. Drawing the rest from reference TRBV30 and TRBJ2-7, the complete variable domain is SQTIHQWPATLVQPVGSPLSLECTVEGTSNPNLYWYRQAAGRGLQLLFYSVGIGQISSEVPQNLSASRPQDRQFILSSKKLLLSDSGFYLCAWSGGAYYEQYFGPGTRLTVT.